This T cell receptor beta chain was recorded in a study of blood T cell repertoires in COVID-19. Authors' methods: Amplification of reference gene primers provided the estimated nucleated cell counts. Sequenced by immunoSEQ multiplex PCR; TCRdb stores in-frame clones only, minus some. V and J calls and clone size are copied from that table; D and trimming were computed from the DNA. Found here are about 97,000 clones, around 87% of them singletons; the top ten hold around a tenth. J gave up 4 bases and V 6 bases, and 3 bases lay outside the gene matches. This CDR3 region has 15 residues. Germline CDR1 MDHEN, CDR2 SYDVKM.

V is TRBV28 and J is TRBJ2-7; 16 bases line up with TRBD2. Sequencing input: peripheral blood. The sequence came from a woman in her 30s with acute or convalescent COVID-19. This CDR3 reads CASRGTSGGEYEQYF. The CDR3 nucleotides are TGTGCCAGCAGGGGGACTAGCGGGGGGGAGTACGAGCAGTACTTC. Together with reference TRBV28 and TRBJ2-7, the CDR3 gives the full variable domain: DVKVTQSSRYLVKRTGEKVFLECVQDMDHENMFWYRQDPGLGLRLIYFSYDVKMKEKGDIPEGYSVSREKKERFSLILESASTNQTSMYLCASRGTSGGEYEQYFGPGTRLTVT.